The 23 T cell receptor beta chains below come from one sample, sequenced in a study of T cell clonality in common variable immunodeficiency. Overall study findings and caveats: Common variable immunodeficiency TCR beta sequences reportedly had fewer deletions and N-nucleotide insertions.

Their antigens are not known. Profiled with immunoSEQ multiplex PCR; TCRdb holds only in-frame clones, not every one. This sample has 10,000 to 12,000 clones and no singletons, with over 6% in the ten largest. The sequenced sample consisted of peripheral blood mononuclear cells. The receptor source for this set is a human donor with common variable immunodeficiency.

About this clone itself: The CDR3 end is not reached by the read, which stops 3 residues before it; the germline J gene fills it in. The V and J genes are TRBV7-2 and TRBJ1-1; possible D gene TRBD1, 5 bases. This CDR3 contains 14 residues. V was shortened by 10 bases and J by 5 bases, with 20 bases between the two germline ends. Germline CDR1 reads SGHTA; CDR2 reads FQGNSA. CDR3 region: CATEGGAAGTEAFF. Incomplete CDR3 DNA: TGTGCCACCGAGGGAGGGGCGGCCGGGACTGAA.

In the case of this clone: The read terminates 3 residues before the CDR3 end, so the remaining end is supplied by the germline J gene. The gene calls are TRBV18 and TRBJ2-7, with 8 bases fitting TRBD2. CDR1 is KGHSH, CDR2 LQKENI, per germline. Trimming cost V 1 base and J 4 bases; bases outside gene matches: 6. This CDR3 has 15 amino acids. The CDR3 sequence: CASSPLTTSVYEQYF. The sequenced part of the CDR3 DNA is TGTGCCAGCTCACCACTGACGACTAGCGTATACGAG. Looking up the rest from reference TRBV18 and TRBJ2-7 gives the full variable domain: NAGVMQNPRHLVRRRGQEARLRCSPMKGHSHVYWYRQLPEEGLKFMVYLQKENIIDESGMPKERFSAEFPKEGPSILRIQQVVRGDSAAYFCASSPLTTSVYEQYFGPGTRLTVT.

This clone was counted many times. Coverage ceases 3 residues before the CDR3 finishes, and the germline J gene fills in the end. The chain couples TRBV6-2 or TRBV6-3 to TRBJ2-1; D is perhaps TRBD1 (6 bases). CDR3 length: 13 residues. The germline gives CDR1 MNHEY, CDR2 SVGEGT. Trimming removed 5 bases from V and 9 bases from J, with 14 bases in between. CDR3 loop: CASSPRPTGEQFF. Incomplete CDR3 DNA: TGTGCCAGCAGTCCTCGGCCGACAGGTGAG.

This clone turned up a few times. One end of the junction is discordant with germline, which a read error may explain. The read gets to within 3 residues of the CDR3 end, and the germline J gene fills in the rest. The genes are TRBV7-3 and TRBJ2-7, with 8 bases fitting TRBD1. Germline-derived CDR1 and CDR2 are SGHTA and FQGTGA. The CDR3 length is 15 residues. CDR3 region: CASSSRQGCSHEQYF. The DNA read from the CDR3 is TGTGCCAGCAGCTCCAGACAGGGGTGCTCCCACGAG.

This clone came up a few times. From the germline J gene comes the end of the CDR3, since the read stops 3 residues before it. The chain employs TRBV30 and TRBJ1-3; D remains unclear. Germline V gene lookup returns CDR1 GTSNPN and CDR2 SVGIG (reference sequence). The V gene lost 4 bases and the J gene lost 3 bases, with 7 bases spanning the gap. This CDR3 spans 12 amino acids. Incomplete CDR3 DNA: TGTGCCTGGACCGGGGTTGGAAACACC. This encodes CAWTGVGNT. The entire CDR3 sequence reads CAWTGVGNTIYF.

As regards this clone: Read data end 3 residues before the CDR3 end; the end is taken from the germline J gene. The V call is TRBV5-1, the J call TRBJ2-1; the match to TRBD2 covers 12 bases. Germline V gene data show CDR1 as SGHRS and CDR2 as YFSETQ. CDR3 size: 17 residues. V gave up 4 bases and J gave up 8 bases; unmatched junction bases: 13. The part of the CDR3 DNA that was read is TGCGCCAGCAGCCCTCGTCTACTAGCGGGAGGCCTGGATGAG. Protein sequence: CASSPRLLAGGLDE. The full CDR3 reads CASSPRLLAGGLDEQFF. Full variable domain (missing parts from reference TRBV5-1 and TRBJ2-1): KAGVTQTPRYLIKTRGQQVTLSCSPISGHRSVSWYQQTPGQGLQFLFEYFSETQRNKGNFPGRFSGRQFSNSRSEMNVSTLELGDSALYLCASSPRLLAGGLDEQFFGPGTRLTVL.

Of note for this clone: Read sequence stops 3 residues before the CDR3 end, and the germline J gene provides the missing end. The chain links TRBV5-1 to TRBJ2-7; D is possibly TRBD2 (6 bases). CDR3 size: 13 residues. V lost 3 bases to trimming and J lost 6 bases, with 13 bases between them. Per germline, CDR1 SGHRS and CDR2 YFSETQ. The covered CDR3 bases are TGCGCCAGCAGCTCTCAGGAGGGTTCCGAG. Its translation: CASSSQEGSE. The entire CDR3 protein reads CASSSQEGSEQYF.

About this clone: The CDR3 end falls 3 residues outside the read, so it is completed with the germline J gene. This rearrangement joins TRBV19 to TRBJ2-7; D is ambiguous. Trimming took 3 bases from V and 0 from J, leaving 9 bases between them. Germline values: CDR1 LNHDA, CDR2 SQIVND (reference sequence). The length of the CDR3 is 14 residues. The sequenced CDR3 bases are TGTGCCAGTAGTATGGCCAGGTTCTCCTACGAG. The encoded protein is CASSMARFSYE. The CDR3 in full is CASSMARFSYEQYF.

Judged by abundance, this clone is medium-sized. The read ends 3 residues before the CDR3 terminus; that terminus is restored from the germline J gene. This chain links TRBV7-3 with TRBJ2-1; 7 nucleotides align to TRBD2. From germline, CDR1 is SGHTA and CDR2 FQGTGA. The ends lost 2 bases at V and 4 bases at J; junction bases unmatched: 8. The CDR3 consists of 16 residues. CDR3 sequence: CASSLWASGLYNEQFF. Incomplete CDR3 DNA: TGTGCCAGCAGCTTATGGGCTAGCGGCCTATACAATGAG.

A word on this clone: The sequence runs out 3 residues before the end of the CDR3; the remainder is reconstructed from the germline J gene. The V and J genes are TRBV18 and TRBJ1-4, with TRBD1 matching over 7 bases. Germline V gives CDR1 KGHSH, CDR2 LQKENI. V lost 9 bases and J lost 7; bases outside the gene matches: 8. This CDR3 is 13 amino acids long. The CDR3 spells CASYRGTGEKLFF. CDR3 bases read: TGTGCCAGTTACAGGGGAACGGGTGAAAAA.

Concerning this clone: The CDR3 goes on 3 residues after the read ends, and that part is filled in from the germline J gene. This chain joins TRBV6-2 or TRBV6-3 and TRBJ1-5; tentatively, D is TRBD1 (5 bases). The length of the CDR3 is 16 residues. The V end was cut by 6 bases, the J end by 5 bases, with 20 bases between. Germline-derived CDR1 and CDR2 are MNHEY and SVGEGT. The CDR3 loop reads CASRRHQGNRDQPQHF. CDR3 DNA (partial): TGTGCCAGCAGACGCCATCAGGGAAATCGGGATCAGCCC.

On this clone: With the read ending 3 residues before the CDR3 end, the germline J gene is used to fill in that end. This chain connects TRBV11-3 to TRBJ2-1, with TRBD1 as a possible D gene (6 bases). Germline CDR1 SGHNT, CDR2 YENEEA. Trimming left V 4 bases short and J 8 bases short, with 9 bases between. The CDR3 has 12 residues. The DNA read from the CDR3 is TGTGCCAGCAGCTCCTCAGGGGATGAG. This encodes CASSSSGDE. The CDR3 reads in full as CASSSSGDEQFF.

Of note for this clone: The read ends 3 residues early relative to the CDR3; the germline J gene fills the gap. This chain uses TRBV30 with TRBJ2-1; TRBD1 matches 10 bases. The CDR3 sequence is 12 residues long. Germline lookup yields CDR1 GTSNPN and CDR2 SVGIG (reference sequence). V shed 3 bases and J 7 bases; nucleotides not matched to a gene: 0. CDR3 bases read: TGTGCCTGGAGGGGACAGGGGAATGAG. Translating it yields CAWRGQGNE. Given in full, the CDR3 is CAWRGQGNEQFF.

This clone is categorized as medium-sized. The missing CDR3 end, 3 residues past where the read stops, is filled in from the germline J gene. This chain links TRBV20-1 with TRBJ2-3; possibly TRBD2 for D (5 bases). CDR1 DFQATT and CDR2 SNEGSKA come from the germline V gene (reference sequence). V was trimmed by 1 base and J by 6 bases, leaving 11 bases between them. The CDR3 loop spans 13 amino acids. The covered CDR3 bases are TGCAGTGCTAGAGTGGCGGGTATGGATACG. Amino acid sequence: CSARVAGMDT. The full CDR3 is CSARVAGMDTQYF.

This clone counts as medium-sized. The read terminates 3 residues ahead of where the CDR3 ends, so the germline J gene completes it. The chain carries TRBV18 and TRBJ1-2; perhaps TRBD1 as D (6 bases). The CDR3 is 15 residues long. The germline V and J ends were trimmed by 2 bases and 4 bases, with 14 bases remaining between them. Germline lookup yields CDR1 KGHSH and CDR2 LQKENI. CDR3 bases read: TGTGCCAGCTCACCATCTACAGGGCATGGCTATGGC. Its translation: CASSPSTGHGYG. The entire CDR3 is CASSPSTGHGYGYTF. The variable domain in full, completed from reference TRBV18 and TRBJ1-2, reads NAGVMQNPRHLVRRRGQEARLRCSPMKGHSHVYWYRQLPEEGLKFMVYLQKENIIDESGMPKERFSAEFPKEGPSILRIQQVVRGDSAAYFCASSPSTGHGYGYTFGSGTRLTVV.

With respect to this clone: Sequencing ends 3 residues short of the CDR3 end; the germline J gene provides the rest. This chain joins TRBV2 and TRBJ1-1; D gene ambiguous. The germline V gene has CDR1 SNHLY and CDR2 FYNNEI. The CDR3 sequence is 12 residues long. Trimming took 6 bases from V and 1 from J, leaving 6 bases between them. CDR3 sequence: CASRQRNTEAFF. CDR3 DNA, as far as it was read: TGTGCCAGCAGACAAAGGAACACTGAA.

For this clone: The CDR3 goes on 3 residues after the read ends, and that part is filled in from the germline J gene. The rearrangement joins TRBV30 to TRBJ1-6; D remains ambiguous. Trimming cost V 0 bases and J 1 base, with 4 bases left between them. The CDR3 consists of 14 residues. Germline CDR1 reads GTSNPN; CDR2 reads SVGIG (reference sequence). The covered CDR3 bases are TGTGCCTGGAGTGTACTTTCCTATAATTCACCC. Residues: CAWSVLSYNSP. The whole CDR3 reads CAWSVLSYNSPLHF.

The sample holds a few counts of this clone. The sequenced fragment ends 3 residues before the CDR3 boundary, so the rest is inferred from the germline J gene. The V and J genes are TRBV6-1 and TRBJ2-1; 11 bases are a match to TRBD2. This CDR3 contains 16 residues. V trimming: 2 bases; J trimming: 6 bases; junction bases outside the gene matches: 6. Germline CDR1 MNHNS, CDR2 SASEGT. The CDR3 reads CASSERLAGGRNEQFF. Incomplete CDR3 DNA: TGTGCCAGCAGTGAACGTCTAGCGGGAGGCCGCAATGAG.

In its sample, this clone was seen a few times. The CDR3 extends 3 residues past the end of the read, so its final part is completed from the germline J gene. V is TRBV18 and J is TRBJ2-7; 7 nucleotides match TRBD2. The CDR3 sequence is 14 residues long. Trimming took 5 bases from V and 6 from J; bases not matched to a gene: 10. Germline V CDR1 and CDR2: KGHSH, LQKENI. CDR3 DNA (partial): TGTGCCAGCTCATCCTCTTCTTCGGGGGGCGAG. Residues: CASSSSSSGGE. The CDR3 in full is CASSSSSSGGEQYF.

As concerns this clone: The read ends 3 residues shy of where the CDR3 ends; the end is completed using the germline J gene. The genes are TRBV19 and TRBJ2-1, with D tentatively TRBD2 (5 bases). The germline V and J ends were trimmed by 7 bases and 7 bases, with 20 bases remaining between them. The CDR3 is made up of 15 amino acids. Per germline, CDR1 LNHDA and CDR2 SQIVND (reference sequence). The DNA read from the CDR3 is TGTGCCAGTAAGCGAGAGTTCGGAGGTAGTAATGAG. The encoded protein is CASKREFGGSNE. The full CDR3 reads CASKREFGGSNEQFF. Using reference TRBV19 and TRBJ2-1 for the parts outside the CDR3, the full variable domain is DGGITQSPKYLFRKEGQNVTLSCEQNLNHDAMYWYRQDPGQGLRLIYYSQIVNDFQKGDIAEGYSVSREKKESFPLTVTSAQKNPTAFYLCASKREFGGSNEQFFGPGTRLTVL.

There are a few counts of this clone. Partial CDR3 DNA: TGTGCCAGCATCCTCAAGGGACAAAAGAACACTGAA. It specifies CASILKGQKNTE. The full-length CDR3 reads as CASILKGQKNTEAFF. The rearrangement joins TRBV7-9 to TRBJ1-1, with D maybe TRBD1 (6 bases). The sequenced fragment ends 3 residues before the CDR3 boundary, so the rest is inferred from the germline J gene. CDR3 length: 15 residues. The germline V gene has CDR1 SEHNR and CDR2 FQNEAQ (reference sequence). Trimming left V 7 bases short and J 1 base short, with 16 bases between. The whole variable domain, remainder taken from reference TRBV7-9 and TRBJ1-1, is DTGVSQNPRHKITKRGQNVTFRCDPISEHNRLYWYRQTLGQGPEFLTYFQNEAQLEKSRLLSDRFSAERPKGSFSTLEIQRTEQGDSAMYLCASILKGQKNTEAFFGQGTRLTVV.

For this clone: The CDR3 extends 3 residues past the end of the read, so its final part is completed from the germline J gene. This chain connects TRBV7-9 to TRBJ2-5; 8 bases are a match to TRBD2. Germline V lookup: CDR1 SEHNR, CDR2 FQNEAQ (reference sequence). V shed 1 base, J shed 5 bases, and the junction held 3 bases outside the gene matches. CDR3 length: 14 amino acids. The CDR3 loop reads CASSLVAGGETQYF. The sequenced part of the CDR3 DNA is TGTGCCAGCAGCTTAGTGGCGGGAGGTGAGACC. Full variable domain (remainder filled in from reference TRBV7-9 and TRBJ2-5): DTGVSQNPRHKITKRGQNVTFRCDPISEHNRLYWYRQTLGQGPEFLTYFQNEAQLEKSRLLSDRFSAERPKGSFSTLEIQRTEQGDSAMYLCASSLVAGGETQYFGPGTRLLVL.

This clone is medium-sized. The read comes to an end 3 residues before the CDR3 does, leaving the germline J gene to fill in the end. This chain uses TRBV6-4 with TRBJ1-1; D call uncertain. The V gene's germline CDR1 is MRHNA and CDR2 SNTAGT. The CDR3 is 15 amino acids. The ends were cut back, 2 bases at V and 1 base at J, with 11 bases in the middle. The covered CDR3 bases are TGTGCCAGCAGTGACCAAGCGGGTACGAACACTGAA. Translation: CASSDQAGTNTE. The CDR3 as a whole reads CASSDQAGTNTEAFF.